A selection of T cell receptor beta chains follows, all from one sample in a study of cytomegalovirus exposure and HLA in healthy donors. TCRdb keeps only in-frame clones here, not all; method: immunoSEQ multiplex PCR. The table shows about 89,000 clones, with around three quarters occurring only once. The source material was PBMCs. These receptors all stem from a male donor in good health and CMV-seronegative. CDR3s include the opening cysteine and the closing phenylalanine or tryptophan. The order of the fields is J gene, clone size, V gene, D gene, CDR3 DNA, CDR3 protein. The D gene is left open where the match is weak. Clone size appears in some rows only: once, few, many, or a class for an expanded clone.

J: TRBJ2-3
size: NA
V: TRBV27
D: NA
DNA: TGTGCCAGCAGTTTAAAGGGGCGTCGCACAGATACGCAGTATTTT
CDR3: CASSLKGRRTDTQYF

J: TRBJ1-2
size: NA
V: TRBV7-9
D: NA
DNA: TGTGCCAGCAGCCCGACGACAGCCTATGGCTACACCTTC
CDR3: CASSPTTAYGYTF

J: TRBJ1-1
size: NA
V: TRBV7-6
D: NA
DNA: TGTGCCAGCAGCTTAAGGCGAGGACACTTGGGCACTGAAGCTTTCTTT
CDR3: CASSLRRGHLGTEAFF

J: TRBJ2-2
size: NA
V: TRBV15
D: NA
DNA: TGTGCCACCAGCAGAGATTCAATGACAGGTTCGGACACCGGGGAGCTGTTTTTT
CDR3: CATSRDSMTGSDTGELFF

J: TRBJ2-7
size: NA
V: TRBV9
D: NA
DNA: TGTGCCAGCAGCGTAGGCCCTCGACAGGGAGGCGAGCAGTACTTC
CDR3: CASSVGPRQGGEQYF

J: TRBJ1-6
size: NA
V: TRBV19
D: NA
DNA: TGTGCCAGTACCTCCACAATGGTGCGGCGGGCGTCCTATAATTCACCCCTCCACTTT
CDR3: CASTSTMVRRASYNSPLHF

J: TRBJ2-2
size: NA
V: TRBV5-1
D: TRBD1
DNA: TGCGCCAGCAGTACTCTTGGACAGGGAAACCCCGGGGAGCTGTTTTTT
CDR3: CASSTLGQGNPGELFF

J: TRBJ2-1
size: NA
V: TRBV6-6
D: TRBD2
DNA: TGTGCCAGCAGTTCTAGCGGGAACACATACAATGAGCAGTTCTTC
CDR3: CASSSSGNTYNEQFF

J: TRBJ1-6
size: NA
V: TRBV2
D: NA
DNA: TGTGCCAGCAGTGAACAGAATTCACCCCTCCACTTT
CDR3: CASSEQNSPLHF

J: TRBJ1-2
size: NA
V: TRBV28
D: NA
DNA: TGTGCCAGCAGTTTATGGCGGGTAGCTAACTATGGCTACACCTTC
CDR3: CASSLWRVANYGYTF

J: TRBJ1-1
size: once
V: TRBV6-5
D: NA
DNA: TGTGCCAGCAGTTACTCACGGGTCACTGAAGCTTTCTTT
CDR3: CASSYSRVTEAFF

J: TRBJ2-1
size: NA
V: TRBV5-1
D: TRBD2
DNA: TGCGCCAGCAGCTCGGGAGGGGTTTACAATGAGCAGTTCTTC
CDR3: CASSSGGVYNEQFF

J: TRBJ2-3
size: once
V: TRBV2
D: NA
DNA: TGTGCCAGCAGTGAAAGCTCTAGGAGGGGCACAGATACGCAGTATTTT
CDR3: CASSESSRRGTDTQYF

J: TRBJ2-4
size: NA
V: TRBV4-1
D: NA
DNA: TGCGCCAGCAGCCACGGTCTACTAGCCAAAAACATTCAGTACTTC
CDR3: CASSHGLLAKNIQYF

J: TRBJ2-2
size: NA
V: TRBV6-1
D: TRBD1
DNA: TGTGCCAGCGACAGGGGGAACACCGGGGAGCTGTTTTTT
CDR3: CASDRGNTGELFF

J: TRBJ1-1
size: NA
V: TRBV7-9
D: NA
DNA: TGTGCCAGCAGCTACCCCCCCCGGGACACCTTAACTCTTAACACTGAAGCTTTCTTT
CDR3: CASSYPPRDTLTLNTEAFF

J: TRBJ2-7
size: NA
V: TRBV10-1
D: NA
DNA: TGCGCCACATCAGGGAACTCCGGGCCGGGCGAGCAGTACTTC
CDR3: CATSGNSGPGEQYF

J: TRBJ2-3
size: NA
V: TRBV5-1
D: NA
DNA: TGCGCCAGCACCTCAGGGGGAGCGGGAGCCGAGCAGTATTTT
CDR3: CASTSGGAGAEQYF

J: TRBJ2-1
size: NA
V: TRBV4-3
D: NA
DNA: TGCGCCAGCAGCCTCTGGGGCGGCCCGTACAATGAGCAGTTCTTC
CDR3: CASSLWGGPYNEQFF

J: TRBJ1-5
size: NA
V: TRBV6-1
D: NA
DNA: TGTGCCAGCAGTGATAGTAGTTCCTATAGCAATCAGCCCCAGCATTTT
CDR3: CASSDSSSYSNQPQHF